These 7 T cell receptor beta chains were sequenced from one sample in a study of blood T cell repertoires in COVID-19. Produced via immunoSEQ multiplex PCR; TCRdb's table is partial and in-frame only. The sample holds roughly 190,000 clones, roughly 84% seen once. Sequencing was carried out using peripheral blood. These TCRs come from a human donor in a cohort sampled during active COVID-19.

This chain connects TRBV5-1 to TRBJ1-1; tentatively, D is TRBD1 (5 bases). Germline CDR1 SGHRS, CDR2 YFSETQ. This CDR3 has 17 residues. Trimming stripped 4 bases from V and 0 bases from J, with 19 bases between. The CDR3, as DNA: TGCGCCAGCAGCCCCACCCCGGGGGGGACCATGAACACTGAAGCTTTCTTT. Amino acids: CASSPTPGGTMNTEAFF.

CDR3 protein: CASSVAEGDTQYF. CDR3 sequence (DNA): TGTGCCAGCAGCGTAGCCGAGGGCGATACGCAGTATTTT. The rearrangement joins TRBV9 to TRBJ2-3; perhaps TRBD2 as D (5 bases). The CDR3 is 13 amino acids. Germline CDR1 reads SGDLS; CDR2 reads YYNGEE. V lost 0 bases, J lost 6 bases, and 8 bases lay in between. The complete variable domain, with remaining parts taken from reference TRBV9 and TRBJ2-3, reads DSGVTQTPKHLITATGQRVTLRCSPRSGDLSVYWYQQSLDQGLQFLIQYYNGEERAKGNILERFSAQQFPDLHSELNLSSLELGDSALYFCASSVAEGDTQYFGPGTRLTVL.

CDR3 protein: CASSFGSEYQPQHF. The DNA for the CDR3 is TGTGCCAGCAGTTTCGGCAGCGAATATCAGCCCCAGCATTTT. The chain recombines TRBV28 with TRBJ1-5; D unclear. V lost 3 bases and J 5 bases, leaving 11 bases between the germline ends. The CDR3 has 14 amino acids. Germline V lookup: CDR1 MDHEN, CDR2 SYDVKM.

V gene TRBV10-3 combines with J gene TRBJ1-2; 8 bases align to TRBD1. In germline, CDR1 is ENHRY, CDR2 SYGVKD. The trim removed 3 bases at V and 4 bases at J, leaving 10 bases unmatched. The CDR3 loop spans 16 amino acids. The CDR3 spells CAISESVGQAIYGYTF. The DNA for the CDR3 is TGTGCCATCAGTGAATCAGTGGGACAGGCTATCTATGGCTACACCTTC.

This CDR3 is CASRGTANTEAFF. In nucleotides, the CDR3 is TGTGCCAGCAGGGGGACAGCTAACACTGAAGCTTTCTTT. The gene calls are TRBV3-1 (or the pseudogene TRBV3-2) and TRBJ1-1; TRBD1 matches at 7 bases. The CDR3 runs 13 residues. The V and J ends lost 6 bases and 2 bases, in that order; junction bases with no gene match: 3. In germline, CDR1 is LGHDT, CDR2 YNNKEL (reference sequence).

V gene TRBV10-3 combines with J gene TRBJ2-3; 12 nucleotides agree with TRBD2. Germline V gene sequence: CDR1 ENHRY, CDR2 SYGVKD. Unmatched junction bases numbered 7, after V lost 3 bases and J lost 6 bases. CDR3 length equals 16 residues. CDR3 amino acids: CAISDPTSGGVDTQYF. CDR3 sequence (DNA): TGTGCCATCAGTGACCCGACTAGCGGGGGAGTGGATACGCAGTATTTT.

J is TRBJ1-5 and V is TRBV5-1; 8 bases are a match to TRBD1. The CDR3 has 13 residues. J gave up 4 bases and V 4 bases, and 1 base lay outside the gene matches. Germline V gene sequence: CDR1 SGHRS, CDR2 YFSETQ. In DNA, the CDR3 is TGCGCCAGCAGCCGGACAGGGAATCAGCCCCAGCATTTT. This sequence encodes CASSRTGNQPQHF.